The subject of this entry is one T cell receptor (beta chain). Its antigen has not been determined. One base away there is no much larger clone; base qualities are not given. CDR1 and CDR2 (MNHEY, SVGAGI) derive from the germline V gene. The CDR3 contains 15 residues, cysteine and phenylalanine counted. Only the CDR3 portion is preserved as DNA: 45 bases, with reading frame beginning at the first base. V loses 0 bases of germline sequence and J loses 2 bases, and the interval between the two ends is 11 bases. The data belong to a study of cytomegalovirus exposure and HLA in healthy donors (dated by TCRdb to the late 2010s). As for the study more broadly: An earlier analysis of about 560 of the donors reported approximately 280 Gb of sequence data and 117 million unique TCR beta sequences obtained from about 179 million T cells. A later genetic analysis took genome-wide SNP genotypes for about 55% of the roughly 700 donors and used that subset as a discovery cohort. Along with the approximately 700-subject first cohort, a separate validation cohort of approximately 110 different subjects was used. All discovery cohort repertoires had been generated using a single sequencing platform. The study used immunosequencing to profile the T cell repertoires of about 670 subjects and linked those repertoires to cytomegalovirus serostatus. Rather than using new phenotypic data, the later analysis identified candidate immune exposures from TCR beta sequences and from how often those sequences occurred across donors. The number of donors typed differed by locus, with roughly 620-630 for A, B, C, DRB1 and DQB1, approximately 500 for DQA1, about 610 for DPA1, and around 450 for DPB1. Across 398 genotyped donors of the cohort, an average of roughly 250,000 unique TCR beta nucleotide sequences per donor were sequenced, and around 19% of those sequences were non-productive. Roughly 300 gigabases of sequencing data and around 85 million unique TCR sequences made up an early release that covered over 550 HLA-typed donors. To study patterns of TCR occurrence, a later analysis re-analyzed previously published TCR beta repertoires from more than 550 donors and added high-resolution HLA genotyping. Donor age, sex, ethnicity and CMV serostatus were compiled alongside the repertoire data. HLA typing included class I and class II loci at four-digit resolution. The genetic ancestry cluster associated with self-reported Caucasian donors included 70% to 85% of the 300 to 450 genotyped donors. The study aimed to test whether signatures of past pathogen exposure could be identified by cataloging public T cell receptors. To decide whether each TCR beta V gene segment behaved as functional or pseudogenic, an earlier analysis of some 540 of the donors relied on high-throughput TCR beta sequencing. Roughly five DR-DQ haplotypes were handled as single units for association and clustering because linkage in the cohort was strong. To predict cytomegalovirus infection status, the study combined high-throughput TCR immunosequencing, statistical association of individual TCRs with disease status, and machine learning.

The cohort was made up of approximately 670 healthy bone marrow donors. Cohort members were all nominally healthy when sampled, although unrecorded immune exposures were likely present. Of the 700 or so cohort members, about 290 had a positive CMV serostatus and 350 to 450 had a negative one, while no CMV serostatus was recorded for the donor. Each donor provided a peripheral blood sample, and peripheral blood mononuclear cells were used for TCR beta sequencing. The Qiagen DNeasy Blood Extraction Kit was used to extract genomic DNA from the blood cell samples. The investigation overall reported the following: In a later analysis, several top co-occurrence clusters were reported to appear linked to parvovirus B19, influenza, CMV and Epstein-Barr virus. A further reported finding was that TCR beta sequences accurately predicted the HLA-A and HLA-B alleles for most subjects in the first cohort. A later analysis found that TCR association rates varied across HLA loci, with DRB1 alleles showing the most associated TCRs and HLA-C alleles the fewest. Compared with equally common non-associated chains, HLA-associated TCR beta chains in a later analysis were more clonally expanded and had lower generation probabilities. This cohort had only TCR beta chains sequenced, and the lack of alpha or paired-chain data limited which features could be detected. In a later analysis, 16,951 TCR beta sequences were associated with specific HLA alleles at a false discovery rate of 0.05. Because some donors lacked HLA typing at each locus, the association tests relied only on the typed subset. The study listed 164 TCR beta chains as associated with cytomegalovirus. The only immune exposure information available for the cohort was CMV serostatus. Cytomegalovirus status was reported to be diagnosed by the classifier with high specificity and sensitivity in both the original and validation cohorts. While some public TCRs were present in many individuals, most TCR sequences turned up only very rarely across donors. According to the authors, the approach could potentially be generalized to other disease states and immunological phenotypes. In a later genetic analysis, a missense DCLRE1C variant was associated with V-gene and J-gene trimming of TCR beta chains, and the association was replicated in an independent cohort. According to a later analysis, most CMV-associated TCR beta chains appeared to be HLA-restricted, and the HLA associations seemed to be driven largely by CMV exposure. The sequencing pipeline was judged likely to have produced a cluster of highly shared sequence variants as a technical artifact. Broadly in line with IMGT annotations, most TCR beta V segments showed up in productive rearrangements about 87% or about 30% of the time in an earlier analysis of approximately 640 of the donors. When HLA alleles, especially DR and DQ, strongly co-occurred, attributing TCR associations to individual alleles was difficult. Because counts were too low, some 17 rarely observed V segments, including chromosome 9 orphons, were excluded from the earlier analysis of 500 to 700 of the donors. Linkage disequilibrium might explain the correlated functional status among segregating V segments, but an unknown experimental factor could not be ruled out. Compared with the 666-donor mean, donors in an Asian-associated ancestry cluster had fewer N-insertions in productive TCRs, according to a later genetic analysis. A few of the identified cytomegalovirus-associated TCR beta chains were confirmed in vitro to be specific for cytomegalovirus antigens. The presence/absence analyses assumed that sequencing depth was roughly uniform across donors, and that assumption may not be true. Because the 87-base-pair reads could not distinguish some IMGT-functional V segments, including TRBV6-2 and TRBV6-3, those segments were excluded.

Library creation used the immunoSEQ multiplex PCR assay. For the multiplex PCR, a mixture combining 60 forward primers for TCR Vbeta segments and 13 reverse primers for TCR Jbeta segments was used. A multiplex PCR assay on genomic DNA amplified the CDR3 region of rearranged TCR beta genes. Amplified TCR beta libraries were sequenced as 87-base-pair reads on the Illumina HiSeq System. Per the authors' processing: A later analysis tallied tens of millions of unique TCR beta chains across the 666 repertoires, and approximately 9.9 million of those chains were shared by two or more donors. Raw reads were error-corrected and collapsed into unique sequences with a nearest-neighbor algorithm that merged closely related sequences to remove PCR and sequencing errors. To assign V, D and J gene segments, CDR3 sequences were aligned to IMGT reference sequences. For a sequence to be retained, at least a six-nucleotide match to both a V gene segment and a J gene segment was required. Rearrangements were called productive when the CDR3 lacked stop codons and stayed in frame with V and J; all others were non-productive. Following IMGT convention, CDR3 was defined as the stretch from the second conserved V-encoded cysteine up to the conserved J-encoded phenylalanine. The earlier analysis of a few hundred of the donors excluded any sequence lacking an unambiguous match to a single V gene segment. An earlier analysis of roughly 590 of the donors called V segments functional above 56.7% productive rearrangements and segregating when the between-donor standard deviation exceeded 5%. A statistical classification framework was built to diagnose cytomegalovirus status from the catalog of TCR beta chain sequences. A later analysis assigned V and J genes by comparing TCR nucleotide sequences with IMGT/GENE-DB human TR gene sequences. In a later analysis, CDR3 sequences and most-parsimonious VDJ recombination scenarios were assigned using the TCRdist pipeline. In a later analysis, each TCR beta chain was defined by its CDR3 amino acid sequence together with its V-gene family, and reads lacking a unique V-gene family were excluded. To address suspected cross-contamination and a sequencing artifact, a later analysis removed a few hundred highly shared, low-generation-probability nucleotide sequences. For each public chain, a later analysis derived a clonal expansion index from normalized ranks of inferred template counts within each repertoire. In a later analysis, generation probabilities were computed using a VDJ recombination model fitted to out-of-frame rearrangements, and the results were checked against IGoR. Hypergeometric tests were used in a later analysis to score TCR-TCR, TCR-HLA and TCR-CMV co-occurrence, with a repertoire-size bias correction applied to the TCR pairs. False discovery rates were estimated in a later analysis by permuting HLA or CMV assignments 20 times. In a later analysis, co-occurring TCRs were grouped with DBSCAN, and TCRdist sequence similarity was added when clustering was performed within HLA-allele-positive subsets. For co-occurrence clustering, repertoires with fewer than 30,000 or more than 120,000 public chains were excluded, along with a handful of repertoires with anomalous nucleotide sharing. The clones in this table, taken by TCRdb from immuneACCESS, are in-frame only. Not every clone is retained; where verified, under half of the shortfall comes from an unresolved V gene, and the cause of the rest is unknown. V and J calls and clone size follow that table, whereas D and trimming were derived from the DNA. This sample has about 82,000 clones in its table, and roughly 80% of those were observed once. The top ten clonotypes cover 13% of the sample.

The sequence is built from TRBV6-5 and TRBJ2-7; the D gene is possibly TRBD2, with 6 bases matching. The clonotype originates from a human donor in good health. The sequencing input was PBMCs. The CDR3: CASSYSGGGTYEQYF. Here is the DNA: TGTGCCAGCAGTTACTCGGGGGGTGGGACCTACGAGCAGTACTTC.